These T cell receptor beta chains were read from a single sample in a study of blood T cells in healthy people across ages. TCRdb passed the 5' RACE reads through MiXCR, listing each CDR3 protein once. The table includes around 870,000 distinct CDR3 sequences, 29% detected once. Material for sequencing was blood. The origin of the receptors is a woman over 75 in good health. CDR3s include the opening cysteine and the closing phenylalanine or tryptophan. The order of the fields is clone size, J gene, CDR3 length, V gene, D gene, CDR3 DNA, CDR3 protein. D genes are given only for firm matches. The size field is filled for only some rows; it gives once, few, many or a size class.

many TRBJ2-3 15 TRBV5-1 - TGCGCCAGCAGCTTGGTAGTAGGGGGCACAGATACGCAGTATTTT CASSLVVGGTDTQYF
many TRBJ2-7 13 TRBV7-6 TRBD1 TGTGCCAGCAGCACCGACAGGGCCTACGAGCAGTACTTC CASSTDRAYEQYF
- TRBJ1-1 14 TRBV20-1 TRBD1 TGCAGTCCTACCGGGGGGACAGGGGTTGATGAAGCTTTCTTT CSPTGGTGVDEAFF
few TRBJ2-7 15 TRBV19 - TGTGCCAGTAGTCTATCCACCGGGTCGCCCTACGAGCAGTACTTC CASSLSTGSPYEQYF
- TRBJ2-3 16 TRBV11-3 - TGTGCCAGCAGCCAACGGGCAGGGGGGGCCACAGATACGCAGTATTTT CASSQRAGGATDTQYF
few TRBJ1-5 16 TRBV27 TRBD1 TGTGCCAGCGCGATGAAGGGACAGGGAAGCAATCAGCCCCAGCATTTT CASAMKGQGSNQPQHF
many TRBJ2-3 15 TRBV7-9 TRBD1 TGTGCCAGCAGCCGGAACAGGGGGAACACAGATACGCAGTATTTT CASSRNRGNTDTQYF
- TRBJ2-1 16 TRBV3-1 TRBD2 TGTGCCAGCAGCCTAGAGCGGGGCGGGGGAAAAAATGAGCAGTTCTTC CASSLERGGGKNEQFF
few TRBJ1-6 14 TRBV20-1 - TGCAGTGCCTTCGACAGGCGATCTAATTCACCCCTCCACTTT CSAFDRRSNSPLHF
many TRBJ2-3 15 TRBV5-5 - TGTGCCAGCAGCTATTTAGGATTACTCACAGATACGCAGTATTTT CASSYLGLLTDTQYF
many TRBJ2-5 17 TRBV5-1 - TGCGCCAGCAGCTTCCCCCAGGATCGGGGGTTCCAAGAGACCCAGTACTTC CASSFPQDRGFQETQYF
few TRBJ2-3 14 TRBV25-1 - TGTGCCAGCGGGTTTTGGGGAAGCACAGATACGCAGTATTTT CASGFWGSTDTQYF
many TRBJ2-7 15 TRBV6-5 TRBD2 TGTGCCAGCAGACTGGGACTAGCGGGGACCTACGAGCAGTACTTC CASRLGLAGTYEQYF
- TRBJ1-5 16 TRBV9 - TGTGCCAGCAGCGTAGGCCCAGGGGACGGGAATCAGCCCCAGCATTTT CASSVGPGDGNQPQHF
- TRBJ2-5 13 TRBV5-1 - TGCGCCAGCAGCTTGCACTCAGGGGAGACCCAGTACTTC CASSLHSGETQYF
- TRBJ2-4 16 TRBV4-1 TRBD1 TGCGCCAGCAGCCAAGAGGTTCGGGACAGGAAAAACATTCAGTACTTC CASSQEVRDRKNIQYF
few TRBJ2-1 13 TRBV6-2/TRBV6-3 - TGTGCCGGCTCGAGGGGACCTTACAATGAGCAGTTCTTC CAGSRGPYNEQFF
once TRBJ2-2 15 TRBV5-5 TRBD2 TGTGCCAGCAGAGGACTAGCGGGGGGTCCCGGGGAGCTGTTTTTT CASRGLAGGPGELFF
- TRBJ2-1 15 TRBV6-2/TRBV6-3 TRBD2 TGTGCCGGCAGACCCGCGGGGGGGCCTGGCAATGAGCAGTTCTTC CAGRPAGGPGNEQFF
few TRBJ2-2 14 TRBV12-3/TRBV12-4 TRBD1 TGTGCCAGCAGTTTATCAGGGGGTGCCGGGGAGCGGTTTTTT CASSLSGGAGERFF
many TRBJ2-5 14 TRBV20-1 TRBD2 TGCAGTGTATTAGCGGGGGGATCCCAAGAGACCCAGTACTTC CSVLAGGSQETQYF